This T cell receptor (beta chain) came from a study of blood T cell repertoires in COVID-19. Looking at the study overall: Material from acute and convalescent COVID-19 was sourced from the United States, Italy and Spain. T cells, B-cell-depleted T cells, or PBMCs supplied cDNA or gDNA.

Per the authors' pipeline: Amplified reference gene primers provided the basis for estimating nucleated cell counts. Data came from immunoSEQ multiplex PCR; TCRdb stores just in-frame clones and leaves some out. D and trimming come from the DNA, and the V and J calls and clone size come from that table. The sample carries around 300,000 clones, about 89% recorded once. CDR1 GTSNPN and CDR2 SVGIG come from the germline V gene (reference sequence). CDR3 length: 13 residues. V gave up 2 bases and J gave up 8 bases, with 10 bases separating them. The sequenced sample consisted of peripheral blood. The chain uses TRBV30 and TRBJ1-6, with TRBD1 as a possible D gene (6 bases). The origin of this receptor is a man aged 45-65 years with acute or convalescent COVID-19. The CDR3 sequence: CAWSLKGDSPLHF. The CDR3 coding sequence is TGTGCCTGGAGTCTTAAGGGGGATTCACCCCTCCACTTT.